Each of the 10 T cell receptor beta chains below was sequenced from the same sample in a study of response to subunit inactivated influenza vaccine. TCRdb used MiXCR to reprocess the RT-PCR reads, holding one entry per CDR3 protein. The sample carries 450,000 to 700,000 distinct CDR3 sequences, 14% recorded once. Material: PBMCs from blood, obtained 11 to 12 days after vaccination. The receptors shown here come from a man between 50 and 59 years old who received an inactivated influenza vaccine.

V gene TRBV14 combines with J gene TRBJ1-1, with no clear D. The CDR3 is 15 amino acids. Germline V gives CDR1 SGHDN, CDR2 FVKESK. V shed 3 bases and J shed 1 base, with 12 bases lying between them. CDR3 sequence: CASSHLRGRNTEAFF. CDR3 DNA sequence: TGTGCCAGCAGCCACCTGAGAGGGCGGAACACTGAAGCTTTCTTT.

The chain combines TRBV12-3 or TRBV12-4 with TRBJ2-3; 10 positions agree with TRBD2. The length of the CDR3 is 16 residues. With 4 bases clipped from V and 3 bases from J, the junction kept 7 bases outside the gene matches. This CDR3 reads CASSSASGGLTDTQYF. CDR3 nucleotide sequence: TGTGCCAGCAGTTCGGCTAGCGGGGGATTGACAGATACGCAGTATTTT.

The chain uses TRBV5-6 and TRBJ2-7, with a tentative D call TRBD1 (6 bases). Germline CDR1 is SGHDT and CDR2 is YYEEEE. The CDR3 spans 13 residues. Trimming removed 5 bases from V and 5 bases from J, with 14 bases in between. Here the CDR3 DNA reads TGTGCCAGCAGTCTTGGACAGCTTGACGAGCAGTACTTC. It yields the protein CASSLGQLDEQYF.

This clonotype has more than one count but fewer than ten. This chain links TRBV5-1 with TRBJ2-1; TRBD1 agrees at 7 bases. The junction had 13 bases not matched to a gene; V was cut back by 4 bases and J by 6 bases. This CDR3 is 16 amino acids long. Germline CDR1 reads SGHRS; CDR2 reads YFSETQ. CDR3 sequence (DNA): TGCGCCAGCAGCCCGAACAGGGGAACGACTCCCAATGAGCAGTTCTTC. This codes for CASSPNRGTTPNEQFF.

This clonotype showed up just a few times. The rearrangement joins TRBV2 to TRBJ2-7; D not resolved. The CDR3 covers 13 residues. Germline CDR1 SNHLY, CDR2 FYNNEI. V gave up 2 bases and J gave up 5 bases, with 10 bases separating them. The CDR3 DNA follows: TGTGCCAGCAGTGAATCCGGGCAGCACGAGCAGTACTTC. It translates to CASSESGQHEQYF.

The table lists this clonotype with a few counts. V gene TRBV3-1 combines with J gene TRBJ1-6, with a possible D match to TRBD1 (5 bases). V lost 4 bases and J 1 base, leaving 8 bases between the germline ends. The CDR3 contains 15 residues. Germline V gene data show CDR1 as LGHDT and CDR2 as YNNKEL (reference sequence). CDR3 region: CASSPGVSYNSPLHF. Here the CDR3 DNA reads TGTGCCAGCAGCCCGGGGGTGTCCTATAATTCACCCCTCCACTTT.

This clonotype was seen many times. The CDR3 reads CASSSGQGTYNEQFF. The CDR3 DNA sequence: TGTGCCAGCAGCTCCGGACAGGGGACCTACAATGAGCAGTTCTTC. This sequence joins TRBV7-2 and TRBJ2-1; the match to TRBD1 covers 9 bases. V shed 4 bases, J shed 2 bases, and the junction held 3 bases outside the gene matches. The CDR3 is 15 amino acids. Germline loops: CDR1 SGHTA, CDR2 FQGNSA.

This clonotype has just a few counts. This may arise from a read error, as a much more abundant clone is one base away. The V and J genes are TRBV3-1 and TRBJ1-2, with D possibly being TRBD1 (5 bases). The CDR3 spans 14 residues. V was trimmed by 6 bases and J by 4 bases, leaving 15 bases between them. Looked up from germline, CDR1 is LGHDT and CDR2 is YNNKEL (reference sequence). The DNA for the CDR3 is TGTGCCAGCAGGGCGGGACCGATGAGCTATGGCTACACCTTC. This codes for CASRAGPMSYGYTF. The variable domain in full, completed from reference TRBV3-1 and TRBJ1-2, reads DTAVSQTPKYLVTQMGNDKSIKCEQNLGHDTMYWYKQDSKKFLKIMFSYNNKELIINETVPNRFSPKSPDKAHLNLHINSLELGDSAVYFCASRAGPMSYGYTFGSGTRLTVV.

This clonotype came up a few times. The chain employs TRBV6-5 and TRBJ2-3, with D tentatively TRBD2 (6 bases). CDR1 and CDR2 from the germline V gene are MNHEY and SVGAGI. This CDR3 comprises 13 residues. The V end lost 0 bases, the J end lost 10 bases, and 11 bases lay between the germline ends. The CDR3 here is CASSYSERVAQYF. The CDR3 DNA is TGTGCCAGCAGTTACTCCGAGCGGGTGGCGCAGTATTTT.

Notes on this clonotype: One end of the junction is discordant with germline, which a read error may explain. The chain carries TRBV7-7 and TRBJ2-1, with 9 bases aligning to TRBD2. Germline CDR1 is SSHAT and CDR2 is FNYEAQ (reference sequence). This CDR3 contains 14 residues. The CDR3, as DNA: TGTGCCAGCAGCGTAGCGGGAGCTTTCGATGAGCAGTTCTTC. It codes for CASSVAGAFDEQFF.